These 2 T cell receptor beta chains were sequenced from one sample in a study of OX40 agonist ivuxolimab in advanced cancers. Some clones are missing from TCRdb's copy, which holds only in-frame ones; the method was immunoSEQ multiplex PCR. The table records 60,000 to 85,000 clones, approximately 82% of them present only once. The material was CD4+ or CD8+ T cells sorted from blood, obtained in a trial of the OX40 agonist ivuxolimab. These receptor sequences come from an adult with an advanced solid tumor such as melanoma, head and neck, liver or kidney cancer.

The chain is built from TRBV18 and TRBJ1-4; D call uncertain. The germline gives CDR1 KGHSH, CDR2 LQKENI. This CDR3 contains 13 residues. The V end was cut by 5 bases, the J end by 7 bases, with 11 bases between. This chain's CDR3 is CASSSPDSEKLFF. In DNA, the CDR3 is TGTGCCAGCTCATCCCCCGATAGTGAAAAACTGTTTTTT.

This rearrangement joins TRBV21-1 to TRBJ2-7; the table's D call TRBD2 went unverified against the DNA. TRBV21-1 is noted as a pseudogene. CDR3 size: 14 residues. This chain's CDR3 is CASDPFESSYEQYF. CDR3 sequence (DNA): TGTGCCAGCGATCCCTTCGAGAGCTCCTACGAGCAGTACTTC.